This T cell receptor beta chain was documented in a study of cytomegalovirus exposure and HLA in healthy donors. Findings and caveats of the study: In a later analysis, TCR beta V- and J-gene trimming showed a link to a missense DCLRE1C variant.

Notes on this clone: The antigen is unknown.

The PCR had 60 Vbeta and 13 Jbeta primers. Sequenced by immunoSEQ multiplex PCR; TCRdb stores in-frame clones only, minus some. This table has approximately 80,000 clones, roughly 75% appearing once. CDR3 length: 16 amino acids. In germline, CDR1 is SGHVS, CDR2 FQNEAQ. The V end was cut by 0 bases, the J end by 6 bases, with 14 bases between. This TCR was recovered from a man aged 55-75 years in good health and CMV-seronegative. Sequenced sample: PBMCs. The chain carries TRBV7-8 and TRBJ1-4; TRBD1 is a possible D gene (5 bases). CDR3 loop: CASSLAGGGGYEKLFF. The CDR3 DNA reads TGTGCCAGCAGCTTAGCGGGTGGGGGGGGATATGAAAAACTGTTTTTT.